A single sample gave rise to the 32 T cell receptor beta chains below, sequenced in a study of T cell changes during pregnancy in multiple sclerosis. TCRdb keeps only in-frame clones here, not all; method: immunoSEQ multiplex PCR. This sample has about 50,000 clones; 85% to 95% occur once, and the top ten carry around 0.61%. The specimen comprised CD4+ T cells from peripheral blood mononuclear cells, sampled after pregnancy. Source of these receptors: a female donor in good health, enrolled as a control in a pregnancy study.

This chain joins TRBV15 and TRBJ2-5; tentative D call: TRBD2 (6 bases). V lost 3 bases and J lost 7, with 21 bases in between. Germline-derived CDR1 and CDR2 are LNHNV and YYDKDF (reference sequence). The length of the CDR3 is 16 residues. The DNA for the CDR3 is TGTGCCACCAGCAGGGCCGGGACCTCATTGCGGGGGACCCAGTACTTC. It translates to CATSRAGTSLRGTQYF.

The rearrangement links TRBV4-1 to TRBJ2-7, with 9 nucleotides matching TRBD2. Germline CDR1 is MGHRA and CDR2 is YSYEKL. V dropped 2 bases and J dropped 3; count of bases not matched to a gene: 5. The CDR3 length is 15 residues. The CDR3 DNA reads TGCGCCAGCAGCCAAAGGCTAGCGGGATTCTACGAGCAGTACTTC. This encodes CASSQRLAGFYEQYF.

The rearrangement uses TRBV5-8 and TRBJ2-5; D is unclear. The CDR3 totals 13 residues. CDR1 is SGHTS and CDR2 is YDEGEE in the germline V gene. V dropped 1 base and J dropped 2 bases, with 6 bases sitting between them. In DNA form, the CDR3 reads TGTGCCAGCAGCTTGTGGCGGCAAGAGACCCAGTACTTC. It specifies CASSLWRQETQYF.

V gene TRBV30 combines with J gene TRBJ1-2; D might be TRBD1 (5 bases). Germline-derived CDR1 and CDR2 are GTSNPN and SVGIG (reference sequence). CDR3 length: 13 residues. Trimming cost V 5 bases and J 4 bases, with 14 bases left between them. The CDR3 loop reads CAWGPGLSYGYTF. The CDR3 nucleotides read TGTGCCTGGGGACCGGGACTCAGCTATGGCTACACCTTC.

The table lists this clone with a few counts. The chain recombines TRBV6-5 with TRBJ1-4, with 10 bases identical to TRBD1. V gave up 2 bases and J gave up 8 bases; unmatched junction bases: 8. Looked up from germline, CDR1 is MNHEY and CDR2 is SVGAGI. The CDR3 has 16 amino acids. The DNA for the CDR3 is TGTGCCAGCAGTTACCTAGGACAGGGGGATACGGAAAAACTGTTTTTT. Translation gives CASSYLGQGDTEKLFF.

This chain links TRBV10-2 with TRBJ1-2, with a tentative D call TRBD1 (5 bases). V was trimmed by 4 bases and J by 2 bases, leaving 5 bases between them. The V gene's germline CDR1 is WSHSY and CDR2 SAAADI. The CDR3 length is 12 residues. CDR3 nucleotides: TGCGCCAGCAGTGCAGGGAACTATGGCTACACCTTC. It yields the protein CASSAGNYGYTF.

The gene calls are TRBV7-8 and TRBJ1-1; 9 bases agree with TRBD1. Trimming cost V 3 bases and J 11 bases; bases outside gene matches: 13. The CDR3 is made up of 15 amino acids. Germline assignment: CDR1 SGHVS and CDR2 FQNEAQ. The CDR3 sequence: CASSLTGGEAGWAFF. For the CDR3, the DNA is TGTGCCAGCAGCTTGACAGGGGGTGAGGCGGGATGGGCTTTCTTT. The full variable domain, in which reference TRBV7-8 and TRBJ1-1 provide the parts outside the CDR3, is GAGVSQSPRYKVAKRGQDVALRCDPISGHVSLFWYQQALGQGPEFLTYFQNEAQLDKSGLPSDRFFAERPEGSVSTLKIQRTQQEDSAVYLCASSLTGGEAGWAFFGQGTRLTVV.

The gene calls are TRBV28 and TRBJ1-2, with TRBD1 matching 9 bases. V gave up 10 bases and J gave up 5 bases; unmatched junction bases: 8. The CDR3 length is 13 residues. Germline-derived CDR1 and CDR2 are MDHEN and SYDVKM. DNA of the CDR3: TGTGCCACCGGGACAGGGACCTTGTATGGCTACACCTTC. This translates into CATGTGTLYGYTF.

The rearrangement links TRBV11-2 to TRBJ2-7; 13 nucleotides line up with TRBD2. CDR1 is SGHAT, CDR2 FQNNGV, per germline. The CDR3 has 16 amino acids. V gave up 5 bases and J gave up 4 bases; unmatched junction bases: 8. Written as DNA, the CDR3 is TGTGCCAGCAGCATTGGACTAGCGGGGGAAACGTACGAGCAGTACTTC. Its translation is CASSIGLAGETYEQYF.

This clone was seen only a few times. The chain recombines TRBV30 with TRBJ2-5, with a tentative D call TRBD1 (5 bases). Germline V gene data show CDR1 as GTSNPN and CDR2 as SVGIG (reference sequence). Trimming pared 2 bases from V and 2 bases from J, leaving 12 bases between. This CDR3 is 14 amino acids long. The CDR3 nucleotides read TGTGCCTGGAGTATGCGACAGATACAAGAGACCCAGTACTTC. Protein: CAWSMRQIQETQYF.

The chain is built from TRBV5-5 and TRBJ1-1; TRBD1 matches at 7 bases. Germline V gene lookup returns CDR1 SGHKS and CDR2 YYEKEE (reference sequence). J gave up 7 bases and V 4 bases, and 7 bases lay outside the gene matches. The CDR3 runs to 13 residues. In DNA, the CDR3 is TGTGCCAGCAGCCGTGGGACAGTCAGTGAAGCTTTCTTT. Protein: CASSRGTVSEAFF.

J is TRBJ2-7 and V is TRBV19, with 8 bases matching TRBD2. Per the germline V gene, CDR1 is LNHDA and CDR2 is SQIVND (reference sequence). This CDR3 is 14 amino acids long. V shed 6 bases and J 3 bases; nucleotides not matched to a gene: 7. This CDR3 reads CASSRSGSFYEQYF. The CDR3 coding sequence is TGTGCCAGTAGCAGGAGCGGGAGTTTCTACGAGCAGTACTTC.

The V and J genes are TRBV14 and TRBJ2-7; TRBD1 matches at 8 bases. CDR3 length: 13 residues. Germline lookup yields CDR1 SGHDN and CDR2 FVKESK. Trimming at V came to 0 bases and at J to 9 bases, leaving 4 bases not matched to a gene. The CDR3 bases are TGTGCCAGCAGCCAAGAGGACAGGGCTTCGCAGTACTTC. It encodes CASSQEDRASQYF.

This clone is a singleton in its sample. The rearrangement links TRBV28 to TRBJ2-7, with 9 nucleotides matching TRBD1. In germline, CDR1 is MDHEN, CDR2 SYDVKM. CDR3 length: 15 amino acids. The junction had 13 bases not matched to a gene; V was cut back by 8 bases and J by 5 bases. CDR3 region: CASRDPGQGSHEQYF. The CDR3 nucleotides read TGTGCCAGCCGGGACCCGGGACAGGGTTCCCACGAGCAGTACTTC.

CDR3 nucleotide sequence: TGCGCCAGCACCTCGGCTAGCGGGGGGGCAGATACGCAGTATTTT. Translating it yields CASTSASGGADTQYF. V usage is TRBV10-2 and J usage is TRBJ2-3; 12 bases align to TRBD2. The CDR3 loop spans 15 amino acids. CDR1 is WSHSY and CDR2 is SAAADI in the germline V gene. V lost 7 bases, J lost 4 bases, and 6 bases stayed unmatched.

The chain joins TRBV2 to TRBJ2-4, with 10 bases matching TRBD1. This CDR3 comprises 13 residues. Germline V gene sequence: CDR1 SNHLY, CDR2 FYNNEI. V shed 4 bases and J 8 bases; nucleotides not matched to a gene: 2. CDR3 in DNA: TGTGCCAGCAGTGCCGGGACAGGGGACATTCAGTACTTC. The encoded protein is CASSAGTGDIQYF.

The chain links TRBV10-3 to TRBJ2-6, with D possibly being TRBD1 (5 bases). V was pared by 5 bases and J by 4 bases, with 6 bases between. Germline V gene data show CDR1 as ENHRY and CDR2 as SYGVKD. The CDR3 is 13 amino acids. The CDR3 nucleotides read TGTGCCATCAGTCAGGGAGGGGCCAACGTCCTGACTTTC. This encodes CAISQGGANVLTF.

The V and J genes are TRBV19 and TRBJ2-3; 9 bases agree with TRBD2. J gave up 1 base and V 7 bases, and 6 bases lay outside the gene matches. The V gene's germline CDR1 is LNHDA and CDR2 SQIVND (reference sequence). The CDR3 length is 15 residues. CDR3 DNA: TGTGCCAGTAAACACAGGACTAGCGGCACAGATACGCAGTATTTT. This encodes CASKHRTSGTDTQYF. Full variable domain (outside the CDR3, taken from reference TRBV19 and TRBJ2-3): DGGITQSPKYLFRKEGQNVTLSCEQNLNHDAMYWYRQDPGQGLRLIYYSQIVNDFQKGDIAEGYSVSREKKESFPLTVTSAQKNPTAFYLCASKHRTSGTDTQYFGPGTRLTVL.

This clone was recorded once. The chain links TRBV5-5 to TRBJ1-5; 7 bases align to TRBD1. V lost 3 bases and J lost 3; bases outside the gene matches: 6. The CDR3 has 15 residues. From germline, CDR1 is SGHKS and CDR2 YYEKEE (reference sequence). The DNA of the CDR3 is TGTGCCAGCAGCTCACAGGGGACACTCAATCAGCCCCAGCATTTT. This codes for CASSSQGTLNQPQHF. Full variable domain (missing parts from reference TRBV5-5 and TRBJ1-5): DAGVTQSPTHLIKTRGQQVTLRCSPISGHKSVSWYQQVLGQGPQFIFQYYEKEERGRGNFPDRFSARQFPNYSSELNVNALLLGDSALYLCASSSQGTLNQPQHFGDGTRLSIL.

The rearrangement uses TRBV11-1 and TRBJ1-1; maybe TRBD1 (6 bases). Trimming left V 2 bases short and J 5 bases short, with 9 bases between. The CDR3 is 13 amino acids. Germline CDR1 SGHAT, CDR2 FQDESV (reference sequence). The DNA for the CDR3 is TGTGCCAGCAGCTTAAAGGGGGATACTGAAGCTTTCTTT. This codes for CASSLKGDTEAFF.

The J gene is TRBJ2-5, the V gene TRBV28, with TRBD2 identical over 8 bases. With V trimmed by 2 bases and J by 3 bases, 2 bases remained unmatched. This CDR3 spans 14 amino acids. Germline V gene sequence: CDR1 MDHEN, CDR2 SYDVKM. The CDR3 DNA follows: TGTGCCAGCAGTTTAAGGCGGGGGGAAGAGACCCAGTACTTC. This sequence encodes CASSLRRGEETQYF. The full variable domain, rest sourced from reference TRBV28 and TRBJ2-5, is DVKVTQSSRYLVKRTGEKVFLECVQDMDHENMFWYRQDPGLGLRLIYFSYDVKMKEKGDIPEGYSVSREKKERFSLILESASTNQTSMYLCASSLRRGEETQYFGPGTRLLVL.

The rearrangement links TRBV28 to TRBJ2-7; perhaps TRBD1 as D (6 bases). CDR3 length equals 18 residues. V was clipped by 3 bases and J by 6 bases, with 27 bases between them. The germline CDR1 and CDR2 sequences are MDHEN and SYDVKM. CDR3 coding DNA: TGTGCCAGCAGTTTCCTCCCCTCGGGCAGGGGTAGTAGGGGCGAGCAGTACTTC. Protein: CASSFLPSGRGSRGEQYF.

The chain carries TRBV2 and TRBJ2-7, with D tentatively TRBD2 (6 bases). The germline CDR1 and CDR2 sequences are SNHLY and FYNNEI. The CDR3 contains 14 residues. Trimming removed 7 bases at V and 2 bases at J, with 15 bases between. The CDR3, as DNA: TGTGCCAGCACTGGAGGGGCCCCCACCTACGAGCAGTACTTC. Its protein product is CASTGGAPTYEQYF.

The genes are TRBV6-6 and TRBJ2-5; TRBD1 matches at 7 bases. After removal of 0 bases from V and 5 bases from J, the junction contained 9 bases not matched to a gene. Germline CDR1 is MNHNY and CDR2 is SVGAGI (reference sequence). The CDR3 contains 16 residues. The CDR3 region has the DNA TGTGCCAGCAGTTACTCGGGACAGAGAGGACAGGAGACCCAGTACTTC. Translation: CASSYSGQRGQETQYF.

This sequence joins TRBV5-5 and TRBJ1-2; D unresolved. The V gene's germline CDR1 is SGHKS and CDR2 YYEKEE (reference sequence). Trimming removed 0 bases at V and 8 bases at J, with 14 bases between. The CDR3 sequence is 14 residues long. The CDR3 is CASSLDSWASGYTF. The CDR3 region has the DNA TGTGCCAGCAGCTTGGATTCGTGGGCCTCGGGCTACACCTTC. The full variable domain, rest sourced from reference TRBV5-5 and TRBJ1-2, is DAGVTQSPTHLIKTRGQQVTLRCSPISGHKSVSWYQQVLGQGPQFIFQYYEKEERGRGNFPDRFSARQFPNYSSELNVNALLLGDSALYLCASSLDSWASGYTFGSGTRLTVV.

The chain carries TRBV2 and TRBJ1-4; TRBD1 aligns across 7 bases. The V gene end was trimmed by 7 bases and the J gene end by 8 bases; junction bases not matched to a gene: 10. Germline lookup yields CDR1 SNHLY and CDR2 FYNNEI. The CDR3 has 14 amino acids. CDR3 amino acids: CASTPTGLEEKLFF. In nucleotides, the CDR3 is TGTGCCAGCACCCCGACAGGGTTAGAAGAAAAACTGTTTTTT. The full variable domain, with the rest looked up from reference TRBV2 and TRBJ1-4, is EPEVTQTPSHQVTQMGQEVILRCVPISNHLYFYWYRQILGQKVEFLVSFYNNEISEKSEIFDDQFSVERPDGSNFTLKIRSTKLEDSAMYFCASTPTGLEEKLFFGSGTQLSVL.

Here the CDR3 DNA reads TGTGCCATCAGTCTGGGACAGAAGAACACTGAAGCTTTCTTT. It yields the protein CAISLGQKNTEAFF. The V call is TRBV10-3, the J call TRBJ1-1, with 7 bases identical to TRBD1. The J segment lost 1 base and the V segment lost 5 bases, leaving 4 bases of the junction unmatched. Germline lookup yields CDR1 ENHRY and CDR2 SYGVKD. The CDR3 runs 14 residues.

V usage is TRBV12-2 and J usage is TRBJ2-7; TRBD2, the table's D call, was not compared with the DNA. TRBV12-2 is marked as a pseudogene. The CDR3 has 18 amino acids. In nucleotides, the CDR3 is TGTGCAAGTCGCCCCACCCGGACCTCCACGGCGGGTCCCTACGAGCAGTACTTC. Its protein product is CASRPTRTSTAGPYEQYF.

This clone was observed a single time. The chain employs TRBV28 and TRBJ2-5; 8 bases agree with TRBD2. The ends lost 2 bases at V and 7 bases at J; junction bases unmatched: 6. Germline V CDR1 and CDR2: MDHEN, SYDVKM. The length of the CDR3 is 14 residues. CDR3 sequence: CASSLRGGSGTQYF. CDR3 nucleotide sequence: TGTGCCAGCAGTTTACGCGGGGGGAGTGGGACCCAGTACTTC.

This clone has a handful of counts. In nucleotides, the CDR3 is TGTGCCAGTAGTATAAAGGGAGGGAGGGTAGCCAAAAACATTCAGTACTTC. Encoded protein: CASSIKGGRVAKNIQYF. The chain couples TRBV19 to TRBJ2-4, with TRBD2 matching over 7 bases. Germline loops: CDR1 LNHDA, CDR2 SQIVND (reference sequence). CDR3 length: 17 residues. V shed 2 bases and J 0 bases; nucleotides not matched to a gene: 7.

J is TRBJ2-5 and V is TRBV4-1, with TRBD1 identical over 7 bases. The CDR3 has 12 amino acids. V lost 4 bases to trimming and J lost 5 bases; unmatched junction nucleotides: 1. Per the germline V gene, CDR1 is MGHRA and CDR2 is YSYEKL. The CDR3 bases are TGCGCCAGCAGCCCCAGGGGGGAGACCCAGTACTTC. Translated, it gives CASSPRGETQYF.

V and J are TRBV5-1 and TRBJ2-1; 7 bases agree with TRBD2. The CDR3 runs 13 residues. In germline, CDR1 is SGHRS, CDR2 YFSETQ. V lost 6 bases, J lost 6 bases, and 6 bases stayed unmatched. The CDR3 nucleotides are TGCGCCAGCAAGGCTAGCGGCTCCAATGAGCAGTTCTTC. The encoded protein is CASKASGSNEQFF.